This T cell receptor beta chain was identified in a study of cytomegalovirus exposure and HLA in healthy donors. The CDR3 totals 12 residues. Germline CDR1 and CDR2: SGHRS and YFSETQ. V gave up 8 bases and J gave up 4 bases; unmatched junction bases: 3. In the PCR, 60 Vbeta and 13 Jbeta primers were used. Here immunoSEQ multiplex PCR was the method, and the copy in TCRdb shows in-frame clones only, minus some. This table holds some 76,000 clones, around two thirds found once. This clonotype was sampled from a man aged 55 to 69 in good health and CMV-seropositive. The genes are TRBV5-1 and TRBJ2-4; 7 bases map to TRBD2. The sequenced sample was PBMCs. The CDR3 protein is CASRGGKNIQYF. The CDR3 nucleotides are TGCGCCAGTCGGGGAGGGAAAAACATTCAGTACTTC.